This T cell receptor (beta chain) was found in a study of T cell repertoires in cytomegalovirus infection. Across the study: It can be stated that public TCR beta signatures indicated CMV infection as well as a matching HLA type.

Trimming shortened V by 1 base and J by 0 bases, and 7 bases separated the two germline ends. This CDR3 region has 14 residues. In germline, CDR1 is LNHDA, CDR2 SQIVND (reference sequence). Study results and caveats: Predominance within the ex vivo response was attributable to HLA-C-restricted CMV-specific TCR beta clonotypes. Carriage of CMV together with the relevant HLA was identifiable through cumulative public TCR beta family frequency.

A few counts support this clonotype. Its antigen is currently unknown. TCRdb fed the reads into MiXCR, producing one record per CDR3 protein. The sample contains roughly 500,000 distinct CDR3 sequences, about 15% of which appear only once. The sample comprised CD8+ T cells from PBMCs. The source of this sequence is a human donor in good health (CMV status not recorded). Some clones in this sample may be carry-over from other donors' samples. The chain joins TRBV19 to TRBJ2-7; possibly TRBD2 for D (5 bases). Written as DNA, the CDR3 is TGTGCCAGTAGTATAGGGGAGAGCTCCTACGAGCAGTACTTC. Translation gives CASSIGESSYEQYF.